The rows below give T cell receptor beta chains drawn from one sample of a study of beta chain features in type 1 diabetes. Here immunoSEQ multiplex PCR was the method, and the copy in TCRdb shows in-frame clones only, minus some. The data contain roughly 230,000 clones, 9.6% of them singletons. Sequenced material: naive CD4+ T cells from blood. The receptors were sampled from a young woman in good health. CDR3s include the opening cysteine and the closing phenylalanine or tryptophan. The D gene is left open where the match is weak. Some rows mark clone size as missing; the rest say once, few, many or name a class of expanded clone.

cdr3_length,d_call,v_call,clone_size,j_call,cdr3_nt,cdr3_aa
13,TRBD1,TRBV10-3,-,TRBJ1-1,TGTGCCATCGAGAAGGGGGCCGGTACTGAAGCTTTCTTT,CAIEKGAGTEAFF
14,-,TRBV25-1,-,TRBJ1-2,TGTGCCAGCAGTGAATTAATAGCTAACTATGGCTACACCTTC,CASSELIANYGYTF
15,TRBD1,TRBV11-1,-,TRBJ2-7,TGTGCCAGCAGCTTAGCGCGGGCCAGGGACAGCGAGCAGTACTTC,CASSLARARDSEQYF
15,-,TRBV6-6,-,TRBJ2-1,TGTGCCAGCAGTTACGACTGGAGCTCCTACAATGAGCAGTTCTTC,CASSYDWSSYNEQFF
11,-,TRBV20-1,-,TRBJ2-2,TGCAGTGCTAGGCAGGTCGGGGAGCTGTTTTTT,CSARQVGELFF
12,-,TRBV7-8,few,TRBJ1-6,TGTGCCAGCAGCGCAGGACAGTCTCCCCTCCACTTT,CASSAGQSPLHF
16,-,TRBV6-5,few,TRBJ1-5,TGTGCCAGCAGTTACGCGGGGTTCGGGGTAGGTCAGCCCCAGCATTTT,CASSYAGFGVGQPQHF
15,TRBD1,TRBV6-1,few,TRBJ1-2,TGTGCCAGCAGTGCCGGGGACAGGGATTACTATGGCTACACCTTC,CASSAGDRDYYGYTF
16,TRBD1,TRBV5-1,few,TRBJ2-3,TGCGCCAGCAGCTCGGACAGGGCAGGGATTACAGATACGCAGTATTTT,CASSSDRAGITDTQYF
14,-,TRBV15,-,TRBJ1-1,TGTGCCACCAGCGTCGACTTGCTGAACACTGAAGCTTTCTTT,CATSVDLLNTEAFF
16,TRBD1,TRBV5-4,few,TRBJ1-5,TGTGCCAGCAGCCAAGACTGGGACAGACCCTATCAGCCCCAGCATTTT,CASSQDWDRPYQPQHF
16,TRBD1,TRBV19,-,TRBJ2-7,TGTGCCAGTAGTATGGGGCCTACGGGACAGGGGTACGAGCAGTACTTC,CASSMGPTGQGYEQYF
15,-,TRBV29-1,many,TRBJ2-3,TGCAGCGTTCTGACTACCCGTTCGAGCACAGATACGCAGTATTTT,CSVLTTRSSTDTQYF
15,TRBD1,TRBV5-5,-,TRBJ1-5,TGTGCCAGCAGCCCCGGGACAGGGACCAATCAGCCCCAGCATTTT,CASSPGTGTNQPQHF
14,TRBD1,TRBV30,few,TRBJ1-5,TGTGCCTGGAGTGGGCAGGGGGAGAGTCAGCCCCAGCATTTT,CAWSGQGESQPQHF
11,-,TRBV21-1,-,TRBJ1-4,TGCGAGACAGCATACGTAGAAAAACTGTTTTTT,CETAYVEKLFF
13,-,TRBV5-4,-,TRBJ2-1,TGTGCCAGCAGCTTGAGACGGGGTGATGAGCAGTTCTTC,CASSLRRGDEQFF
16,TRBD2,TRBV2,few,TRBJ2-5,TGTGCCAGCAGCCCCAGGGGCGGGAGGGCGTGGGAGACCCAGTACTTC,CASSPRGGRAWETQYF
15,TRBD2,TRBV7-2,few,TRBJ2-7,TGTGCCAGCAGCGCCTCTAGCGGGAACGCCTACGAGCAGTACTTC,CASSASSGNAYEQYF
13,-,TRBV19,-,TRBJ1-6,TGTGCCAGTACAGGGGTAACCCCATCACCCCTCCACTTT,CASTGVTPSPLHF
17,TRBD1,TRBV5-1,few,TRBJ2-1,TGCGCCAGCAGCTCGGAGCTTACCGGGACAGGAGATTCAGGGCAGTTCTTC,CASSSELTGTGDSGQFF
13,-,TRBV19,few,TRBJ1-2,TGTGCCAGTAGTGGGCCCGGAGGGGACGATCTCACCTTC,CASSGPGGDDLTF
15,-,TRBV9,few,TRBJ1-1,TGTGCCAGCAGCGTAGCCGCATTCTCCGGCACTGAAGCTTTCTTT,CASSVAAFSGTEAFF
14,TRBD2,TRBV5-4,few,TRBJ2-7,TGTGCCAGCAGCCTCTGGGAGGGCTCCTACGAGCAGTACTTC,CASSLWEGSYEQYF
16,TRBD2,TRBV15,few,TRBJ2-3,TGTGCCACCAGCAGAGATTTAGCGGGAGGTACAGATACGCAGTATTTT,CATSRDLAGGTDTQYF
15,-,TRBV2,-,TRBJ1-5,TGTGCCAGCAGACAACAGAGTTATAGCAATCAGCCCCAGCATTTT,CASRQQSYSNQPQHF
14,-,TRBV5-1,few,TRBJ2-2,TGCGCCAGCAGCTTCACGGGGAACACCGGGGAGCTGTTTTTT,CASSFTGNTGELFF
14,-,TRBV28,few,TRBJ2-1,TGTGCCAGCAGTTTAGGAGGGGCCTACAATGAGCAGTTCTTC,CASSLGGAYNEQFF
13,-,TRBV4-1,few,TRBJ1-2,TGCGCCAGCAGCCAAGTAAGGCGGGTTGGATACACCTTC,CASSQVRRVGYTF
14,-,TRBV2,few,TRBJ2-4,TGTGCCAGCAATCGAGCGGAAGCCAAAAACATTCAGTACTTC,CASNRAEAKNIQYF
16,TRBD1,TRBV10-3,-,TRBJ1-5,TGTGCCATCAGTGAAGGGAGGACAGGGGGCAATCAGCCCCAGCATTTT,CAISEGRTGGNQPQHF
14,-,TRBV28,-,TRBJ1-4,TGTGCCAGCAGTGGCGGAGGGGTCGATGAAAAACTGTTTTTT,CASSGGGVDEKLFF
13,-,TRBV5-1,few,TRBJ2-5,TGCGCCAGCAGCGTAGACAGCCAAGAGACCCAGTACTTC,CASSVDSQETQYF
15,TRBD2,TRBV9,few,TRBJ2-7,TGTGCCAGCAGCGTAGCCGGGCTCGCGGGGGGCGAGCAGTACTTC,CASSVAGLAGGEQYF
15,TRBD2,TRBV19,-,TRBJ2-7,TGTGCCAGTAGTAGACCTAGCGGGGGTTTCTACGAGCAGTACTTC,CASSRPSGGFYEQYF
16,TRBD1,TRBV14,few,TRBJ1-1,TGTGCCAGCAGCCAGATTACAGGGGGCGCGTACACTGAAGCTTTCTTT,CASSQITGGAYTEAFF
12,TRBD1,TRBV6-5,-,TRBJ1-1,TGTGCCAGCACACTCGAGACAGGGGAAGCTTTCTTT,CASTLETGEAFF
14,-,TRBV30,few,TRBJ1-1,TGTGCCTGGGCCACAGGGCCCTGGGACACTGAAGCTTTCTTT,CAWATGPWDTEAFF
15,-,TRBV6-5,-,TRBJ2-7,TGTGCCAGCAGTTCAAGAGGGCGAGAACGCTACGAGCAGTACTTC,CASSSRGRERYEQYF